This TCR beta chain is drawn from a study of shared clonotypes between healthy human individuals. Study in general: Researchers assigned three CD4 naive, three CD4 memory, two CD8 naive and one CD8 memory plate to each donor.

Naive-designated CD8 cells lacked CD45RO, were positively enriched for CCR7, and omitted terminally differentiated effector memory CD45RA+ cells. Only Caucasian adults living in Nashville, Tennessee made up the donor group. Some clones are missing from TCRdb's copy, which holds only in-frame ones; the method was immunoSEQ multiplex PCR. The sample lists about 680,000 clones, approximately 90% occurring once. Study-wide points: There were few donors, and this limited the genetic and exposure-history diversity represented. Sharing across four donors was seen in about 5% of naive CD4 clonotypes.

Of note for this clone: Its antigen remains unknown.

The specimen sequenced was naive CD8+ T cells sorted from blood. This receptor was obtained from a man aged 30 to 45 in good health.

The CDR3 spells CASSLGAGSGNTIYF. CDR3 in DNA: TGTGCCAGCAGCTTAGGAGCAGGGTCTGGAAACACCATATATTTT. The J gene is TRBJ1-3, the V gene TRBV7-2; the D gene is possibly TRBD1 (5 bases). CDR1 is SGHTA and CDR2 is FQGNSA in the germline V gene. Trimming pared 1 base from V and 1 base from J, leaving 8 bases between. CDR3 length equals 15 residues. The full variable domain, completed using reference TRBV7-2 and TRBJ1-3, is GAGVSQSPSNKVTEKGKDVELRCDPISGHTALYWYRQSLGQGLEFLIYFQGNSAPDKSGLPSDRFSAERTGGSVSTLTIQRTQQEDSAVYLCASSLGAGSGNTIYFGEGSWLTVV.